The following is a TCR beta chain sequence with its context. Its antigen is currently unknown. Library preparation followed earlier protocols using designated TCR primers. TCRdb processed the PCR reads anew with MiXCR; each CDR3 protein has one entry. The repertoire holds about 640,000 distinct CDR3 sequences, with 15% to 20% as singletons. Trimming cost V 4 bases and J 0 bases, with 19 bases left between them. CDR1 is SNHLY and CDR2 is FYNNEI in the germline V gene. The CDR3 is 17 amino acids. This record belongs to a study of molecular identifiers for immune sequencing clone quantification. Broader study findings: Clone sizes that are highly expanded could be underestimated when identical TCR molecules share a barcode.

Each library that profiled naive CD8 cells came from approximately 20,000 to 1,000,000 sorted cells with 10%, 30% or 50% RNA. Naive CD8 T cells were sorted, and the gate applied was CD8+CD4-CCR7+CD45RA+. The chain recombines TRBV2 with TRBJ2-7; D is perhaps TRBD2 (5 bases). Sequences were obtained from naive CD8+ T cells from blood, with Jurkat cell RNA spiked in. Subset given: FACS-sorted CD8+CD4-CCR7+CD45RA+ naive T cells. This clonotype was obtained from a human donor in good health. Some libraries in this study had Jurkat cell RNA spiked in. CDR3 DNA: TGTGCCAGCAGTGGGGAGTCGATGGGTCGGAGCTCCTACGAGCAGTACTTC. Its protein is CASSGESMGRSSYEQYF.